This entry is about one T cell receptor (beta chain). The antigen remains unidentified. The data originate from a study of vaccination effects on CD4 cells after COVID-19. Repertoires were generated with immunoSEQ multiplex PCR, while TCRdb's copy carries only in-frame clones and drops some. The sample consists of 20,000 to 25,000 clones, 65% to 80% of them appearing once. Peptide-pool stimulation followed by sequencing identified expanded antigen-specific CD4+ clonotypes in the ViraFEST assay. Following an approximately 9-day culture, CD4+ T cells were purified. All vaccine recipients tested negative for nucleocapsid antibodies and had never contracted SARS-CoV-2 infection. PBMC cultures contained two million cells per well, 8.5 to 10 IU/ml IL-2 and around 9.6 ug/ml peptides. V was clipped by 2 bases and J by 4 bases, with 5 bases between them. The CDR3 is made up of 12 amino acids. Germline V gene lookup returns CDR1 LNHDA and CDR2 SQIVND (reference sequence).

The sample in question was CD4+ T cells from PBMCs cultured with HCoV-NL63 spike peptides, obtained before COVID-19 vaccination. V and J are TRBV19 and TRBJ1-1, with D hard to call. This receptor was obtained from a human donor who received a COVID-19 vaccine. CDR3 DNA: TGTGCCAGTAGTATAATCCCCACTGAAGCTTTCTTT. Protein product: CASSIIPTEAFF.